The present T cell receptor beta chain was sequenced within a study of technical replicates of blood from a few donors. This CDR3 spans 14 amino acids. Germline values: CDR1 MNHEY, CDR2 SVGAGI. V gave up 6 bases and J gave up 2 bases, with 12 bases separating them. The data were produced by immunoSEQ multiplex PCR, yet TCRdb's version contains in-frame clones alone and is incomplete. This table holds some 63,000 clones, approximately 87% found once. The TCR sequence derives from a human donor in good health. Some clones in this sample may be carry-over from other donors' samples. The specimen sequenced was PBMCs. The rearrangement links TRBV6-5 to TRBJ2-3; D might be TRBD2 (7 bases). The CDR3 bases are TGTGCCAGCAGGATGGGGGGGCCCACAGATACGCAGTATTTT. Its protein product is CASRMGGPTDTQYF.